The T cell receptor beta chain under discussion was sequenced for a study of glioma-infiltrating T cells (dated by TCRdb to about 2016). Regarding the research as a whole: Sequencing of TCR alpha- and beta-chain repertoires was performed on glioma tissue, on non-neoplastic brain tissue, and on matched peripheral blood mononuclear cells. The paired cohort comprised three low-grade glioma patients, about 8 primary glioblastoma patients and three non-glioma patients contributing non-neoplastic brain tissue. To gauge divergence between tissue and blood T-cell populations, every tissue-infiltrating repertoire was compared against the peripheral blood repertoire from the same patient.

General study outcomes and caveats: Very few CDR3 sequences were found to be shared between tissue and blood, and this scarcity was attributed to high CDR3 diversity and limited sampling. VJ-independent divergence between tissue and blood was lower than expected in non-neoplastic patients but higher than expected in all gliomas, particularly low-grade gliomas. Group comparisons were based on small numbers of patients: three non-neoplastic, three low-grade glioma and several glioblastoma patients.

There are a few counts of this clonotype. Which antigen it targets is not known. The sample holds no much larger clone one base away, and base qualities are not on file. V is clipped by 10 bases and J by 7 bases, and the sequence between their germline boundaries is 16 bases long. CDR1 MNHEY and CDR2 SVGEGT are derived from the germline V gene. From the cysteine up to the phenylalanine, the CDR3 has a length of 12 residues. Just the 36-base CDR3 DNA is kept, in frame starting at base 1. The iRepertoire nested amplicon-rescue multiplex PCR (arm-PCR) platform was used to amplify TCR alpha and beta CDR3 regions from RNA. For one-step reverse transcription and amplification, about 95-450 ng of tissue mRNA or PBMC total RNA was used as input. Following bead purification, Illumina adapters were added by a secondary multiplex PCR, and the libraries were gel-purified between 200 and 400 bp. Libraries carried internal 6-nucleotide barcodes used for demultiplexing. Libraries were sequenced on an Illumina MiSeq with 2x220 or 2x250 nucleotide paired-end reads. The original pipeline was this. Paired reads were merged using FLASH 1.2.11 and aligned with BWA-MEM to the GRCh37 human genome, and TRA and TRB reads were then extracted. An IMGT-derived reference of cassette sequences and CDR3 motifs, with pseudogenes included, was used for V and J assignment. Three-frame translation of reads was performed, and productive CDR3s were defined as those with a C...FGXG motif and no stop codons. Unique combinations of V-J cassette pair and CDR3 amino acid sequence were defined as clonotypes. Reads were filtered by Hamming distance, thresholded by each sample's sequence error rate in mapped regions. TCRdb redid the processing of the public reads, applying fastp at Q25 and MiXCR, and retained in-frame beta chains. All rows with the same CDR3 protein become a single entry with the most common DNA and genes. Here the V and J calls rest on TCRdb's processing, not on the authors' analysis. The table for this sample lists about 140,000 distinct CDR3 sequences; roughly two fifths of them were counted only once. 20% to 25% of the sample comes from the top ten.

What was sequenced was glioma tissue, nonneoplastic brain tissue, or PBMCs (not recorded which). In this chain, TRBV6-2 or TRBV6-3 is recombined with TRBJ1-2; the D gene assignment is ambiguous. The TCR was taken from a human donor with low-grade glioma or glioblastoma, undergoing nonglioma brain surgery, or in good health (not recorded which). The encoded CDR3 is CATNAGGVGYTF. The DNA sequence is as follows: TGTGCCACCAACGCGGGTGGGGTTGGCTACACCTTC.